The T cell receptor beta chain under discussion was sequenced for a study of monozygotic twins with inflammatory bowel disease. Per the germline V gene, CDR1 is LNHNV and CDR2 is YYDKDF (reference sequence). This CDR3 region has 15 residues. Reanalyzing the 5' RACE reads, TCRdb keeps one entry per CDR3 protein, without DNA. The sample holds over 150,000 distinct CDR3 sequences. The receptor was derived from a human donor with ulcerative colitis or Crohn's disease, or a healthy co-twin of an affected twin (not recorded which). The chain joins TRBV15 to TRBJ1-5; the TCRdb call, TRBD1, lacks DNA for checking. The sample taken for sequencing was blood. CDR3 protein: CATSRDRRGDQPQHF.